This record covers a single TCR beta chain. Germline V lookup: CDR1 MNHEY, CDR2 SVGAGI. The CDR3 totals 13 residues. V dropped 9 bases and J dropped 8 bases, with 16 bases sitting between them. The sample originates from a study of cytomegalovirus exposure and HLA in healthy donors. Amplification used 60 Vbeta primers and 13 Jbeta primers. The method was immunoSEQ multiplex PCR; TCRdb's version includes in-frame clones alone and lacks a portion of them. The sample yields about 100,000 clones, 70% to 80% seen once. The chain uses TRBV6-5 and TRBJ1-4; tentatively, D is TRBD1 (5 bases). The receptor's source is a woman aged 18-29 years in good health and CMV-seropositive. Sequenced material: PBMCs. The CDR3 DNA follows: TGTGCCAGTGAGAGTGGGGGGAGAGAAAAACTGTTTTTT. Translation: CASESGGREKLFF.